This TCR beta chain was recorded in a study of blood T cell repertoires in COVID-19. Study as a whole: From the United States, Italy and Spain came samples of acute and convalescent COVID-19. Nucleic acid was either cDNA or gDNA, and it came from T cells, B-cell-depleted T cells, or PBMCs.

A few counts support this clone. As handled by the study authors: From reference gene primer amplification, estimates of nucleated cell counts were derived. Sequenced by immunoSEQ multiplex PCR; TCRdb stores in-frame clones only, minus some. V, J and clone size derive from that table, while D and trimming were established from the DNA sequence. The sample consists of 150,000 to 200,000 clones, over 75% of them appearing once. With 5 bases removed from V and 9 bases from J, the gap between germline ends came to 16 bases. CDR1 is SEHNR and CDR2 is FQNEAQ in the germline V gene (reference sequence). This CDR3 is 13 amino acids long.

The TCR comes from a man aged 40-49 years with active or convalescent COVID-19. Sequencing input: peripheral blood. The rearrangement uses TRBV7-9 and TRBJ1-1; tentative D call: TRBD1 (6 bases). The CDR3 DNA is TGTGCCAGCAGCGTTCGAGGACAGCAAAAAGCTTTCTTT. This translates into CASSVRGQQKAFF. The full variable domain, in which reference TRBV7-9 and TRBJ1-1 provide the parts outside the CDR3, is DTGVSQNPRHKITKRGQNVTFRCDPISEHNRLYWYRQTLGQGPEFLTYFQNEAQLEKSRLLSDRFSAERPKGSFSTLEIQRTEQGDSAMYLCASSVRGQQKAFFGQGTRLTVV.